These 21 T cell receptor beta chains were all obtained from the same sample, sequenced in a study of blood T cells in healthy people across ages. Sample-barcoded 5' priming and a J-beta primer mix drove a second PCR of about 6 to 12 cycles. TCRdb called the 5' RACE reads again in MiXCR, with one record for every CDR3 protein. Of 700,000 or so distinct CDR3 sequences in the sample, about 43% were seen once. The specimen sequenced was blood. Receptors were obtained from a man older than 75 in good health.

This chain uses TRBV27 with TRBJ2-7; D ambiguous. CDR1 and CDR2 (germline): MNHEY, SMNVEV (reference sequence). With 2 bases removed from V and 7 bases from J, the gap between germline ends came to 18 bases. The CDR3 has 15 amino acids. The CDR3 sequence: CASSLGLGVSNEQYF. Written as DNA, the CDR3 is TGTGCCAGCAGTTTAGGCTTAGGAGTGTCCAATGAGCAGTACTTC.

The chain is built from TRBV29-1 and TRBJ2-1, with D possibly matching TRBD1 (6 bases). The CDR3 runs to 13 residues. The V gene's germline CDR1 is SQVTM and CDR2 ANQGSEA. V dropped 6 bases and J dropped 7 bases, with 16 bases sitting between them. CDR3 nucleotides: TGCAGCGTGGATTGGGACACCGAAAATGAGCAGTTCTTC. It yields the protein CSVDWDTENEQFF.

The V gene is TRBV10-2, the J gene TRBJ1-2; D is unclear. Trimming cost V 2 bases and J 5 bases, with 9 bases left between them. Germline V gene lookup returns CDR1 WSHSY and CDR2 SAAADI. CDR3 length: 13 residues. This chain's CDR3 is CASSETEAYGYTF. CDR3 coding DNA: TGCGCCAGCAGTGAGACGGAAGCGTATGGCTACACCTTC.

The rearrangement joins TRBV7-2 to TRBJ2-1; either TRBD1 or TRBD2 may supply D (6 bases each). Germline lookup yields CDR1 SGHTA and CDR2 FQGNSA. This CDR3 contains 14 residues. V gave up 5 bases and J gave up 13 bases, with 21 bases separating them. CDR3 residues: CASSLHRGLETQFF. The DNA for the CDR3 is TGTGCCAGCAGCCTCCACCGGGGGCTGGAGACCCAGTTCTTC.

The chain couples TRBV6-5 to TRBJ2-7; tentatively, D is TRBD1 (6 bases). CDR3 length equals 14 residues. Looked up from germline, CDR1 is MNHEY and CDR2 is SVGAGI. Deletions cut 4 bases from V and 0 bases from J, with 10 bases between. The chain's CDR3 is CASSSTGSSYEQYF. CDR3 nucleotides: TGTGCCAGCAGTTCTACAGGGAGCTCCTACGAGCAGTACTTC.

This clonotype was counted a few times. The chain has TRBV6-5 and TRBJ1-6, with unresolved D. The CDR3 spans 17 residues. Germline loops: CDR1 MNHEY, CDR2 SVGAGI. Trimming stripped 4 bases from V and 0 bases from J, with 13 bases between. The CDR3 here is CASSSNGLSSYNSPLHF. CDR3 nucleotides: TGTGCCAGCAGTTCCAATGGACTGAGCTCCTATAATTCACCCCTCCACTTT.

V is TRBV6-2 or TRBV6-3 and J is TRBJ2-1; D unclear. The germline V gene has CDR1 MNHEY and CDR2 SVGEGT. V lost 6 bases and J 6 bases, leaving 12 bases between the germline ends. The length of the CDR3 is 13 residues. The CDR3 sequence is CASRRYTGNEQFF. In DNA form, the CDR3 reads TGTGCCAGCAGACGATATACGGGCAATGAGCAGTTCTTC.

The CDR3 DNA is TGTGCCTGGAGGCCGACGGAAAACTATGGCTACACCTTC. This gives the protein CAWRPTENYGYTF. This chain uses TRBV30 with TRBJ1-2; D remains unclear. The CDR3 totals 13 residues. From germline, CDR1 is GTSNPN and CDR2 SVGIG (reference sequence). Trimming took 3 bases from V and 2 from J, leaving 10 bases between them.

Only a few counts were recorded for this clonotype. The chain uses TRBV12-3 or TRBV12-4 and TRBJ2-5; 10 nucleotides align to TRBD2. With V trimmed by 2 bases and J by 11 bases, 14 bases remained unmatched. This CDR3 comprises 16 residues. The CDR3 region has the DNA TGTGCCAGCAGTTTACGCACTAGCGGGGACAACAATGAGCAGTACTTC. It translates to CASSLRTSGDNNEQYF.

This clonotype was counted ten times or more. The V gene is TRBV7-9, the J gene TRBJ1-2, with a tentative D call TRBD1 (6 bases). The CDR3 length is 15 residues. Germline V CDR1 and CDR2: SEHNR, FQNEAQ (reference sequence). Trimming stripped 5 bases from V and 4 bases from J, with 17 bases between. The CDR3 region is CASSLEQGFLYGYTF. As DNA, the CDR3 is TGTGCCAGCAGCCTCGAACAGGGCTTCCTCTATGGCTACACCTTC.

This clonotype was detected once. CDR3 nucleotide sequence: TGTGCCATCAGTGATCCCCGGCAGGGGAGCTCCTACGAGCAGTACTTC. It translates to CAISDPRQGSSYEQYF. The chain is built from TRBV10-3 and TRBJ2-7; D may be TRBD1 (6 bases). The germline gives CDR1 ENHRY, CDR2 SYGVKD. The CDR3 covers 16 residues. Trimming shortened V by 3 bases and J by 0 bases, and 15 bases separated the two germline ends.

This clonotype was observed many times. The rearrangement links TRBV2 to TRBJ2-3, with D perhaps matching TRBD1 (5 bases). The V end lost 3 bases, the J end lost 3 bases, and 10 bases lay between the germline ends. The CDR3 extends over 14 amino acids. Germline assignment: CDR1 SNHLY and CDR2 FYNNEI. The CDR3 loop reads CASSEQGVTDTQYF. DNA for the CDR3: TGTGCCAGCAGTGAGCAAGGGGTTACAGATACGCAGTATTTT.

This clonotype came up many times. This may be a read error, as it is one base from a much larger clone. The CDR3, as DNA: TGCGCCAGCAGCGTCGGGGCTTCCCAAGAGACCCAGTACTTC. Translating gives CASSVGASQETQYF. The chain uses TRBV5-1 and TRBJ2-5; D possibly matches TRBD1 or TRBD2 (5 bases each). Trimming shortened V by 4 bases and J by 1 base, and 11 bases separated the two germline ends. The CDR3 has 14 amino acids. CDR1 and CDR2 from the germline V gene are SGHRS and YFSETQ.

The genes are TRBV27 and TRBJ2-2, with 11 nucleotides matching TRBD2. With V trimmed by 5 bases and J by 7 bases, 12 bases remained unmatched. The CDR3 contains 17 residues. Germline V gives CDR1 MNHEY, CDR2 SMNVEV (reference sequence). The CDR3 DNA reads TGTGCCAGCAGTCCCCGCTATAGCGGGAGGGCCGACGGGGAGCTGTTTTTT. Amino acid sequence: CASSPRYSGRADGELFF.

The chain carries TRBV20-1 and TRBJ2-7; D call uncertain. The CDR3 is 14 residues long. The germline gives CDR1 DFQATT, CDR2 SNEGSKA (reference sequence). Trimming stripped 3 bases from V and 3 bases from J, with 15 bases between. CDR3 coding DNA: TGCAGTGCTAGCGTGCCCGGCAGGTTCTACGAGCAGTACTTC. This sequence encodes CSASVPGRFYEQYF.

This clonotype turned up a few times. This chain links TRBV25-1 with TRBJ2-7; D uncertain. CDR3 size: 14 residues. Germline V gene sequence: CDR1 MGHDK, CDR2 SYGVNS. Trimming took 1 base from V and 4 from J, leaving 11 bases between them. The CDR3 DNA is TGTGCCAGCAGTGAATTCGGTAACTTATACGAGCAGTACTTC. This gives the protein CASSEFGNLYEQYF.

This chain joins TRBV6-2 or TRBV6-3 and TRBJ2-7; 13 positions agree with TRBD2. With V trimmed by 4 bases and J by 3 bases, 6 bases remained unmatched. This CDR3 is 16 amino acids long. Germline assignment: CDR1 MNHEY and CDR2 SVGEGT. The CDR3 region has the DNA TGTGCCAGCAGTTCCATGGGACTAGCGGGAAGCTACGAGCAGTACTTC. Translation gives CASSSMGLAGSYEQYF.

This clonotype was counted between two and nine times. V usage is TRBV7-2 and J usage is TRBJ1-5; D uncertain. The V and J ends lost 5 bases and 7 bases respectively, with 15 bases between them. From germline, CDR1 is SGHTA and CDR2 FQGNSA. The CDR3 runs 14 residues. The CDR3 loop reads CASSLTGIGQPQHF. For the CDR3, the DNA is TGTGCCAGCAGCCTAACCGGGATTGGCCAGCCCCAGCATTTT.

This clonotype was recorded many times. The gene calls are TRBV5-6 and TRBJ2-2; 12 positions agree with TRBD2. The junction had 8 bases not matched to a gene; V was cut back by 5 bases and J by 6 bases. The CDR3 extends over 16 amino acids. CDR1 and CDR2 from the germline V gene are SGHDT and YYEEEE. The CDR3 loop is CASSSQTSGSAGELFF. CDR3 bases: TGTGCCAGCAGTTCACAGACTAGCGGGAGCGCCGGGGAGCTGTTTTTT.

The V gene is TRBV7-2, the J gene TRBJ1-3, with D perhaps matching TRBD1 (5 bases). Germline V gives CDR1 SGHTA, CDR2 FQGNSA. V lost 0 bases, J lost 2 bases, and 8 bases lay in between. The length of the CDR3 is 15 residues. CDR3 residues: CASSLAGVPGNTIYF. As DNA, the CDR3 is TGTGCCAGCAGCTTAGCAGGGGTACCTGGAAACACCATATATTTT.

At least ten counts were recorded for this clonotype. The chain has TRBV10-3 and TRBJ2-3, with 10 positions matching TRBD1. The length of the CDR3 is 12 residues. In germline, CDR1 is ENHRY, CDR2 SYGVKD. Losses at the gene ends were 10 bases for V and 5 bases for J; bases not matched to a gene: 3. The CDR3 region is CATGQGQDTQYF. DNA of the CDR3: TGTGCCACGGGACAGGGGCAAGATACGCAGTATTTT.